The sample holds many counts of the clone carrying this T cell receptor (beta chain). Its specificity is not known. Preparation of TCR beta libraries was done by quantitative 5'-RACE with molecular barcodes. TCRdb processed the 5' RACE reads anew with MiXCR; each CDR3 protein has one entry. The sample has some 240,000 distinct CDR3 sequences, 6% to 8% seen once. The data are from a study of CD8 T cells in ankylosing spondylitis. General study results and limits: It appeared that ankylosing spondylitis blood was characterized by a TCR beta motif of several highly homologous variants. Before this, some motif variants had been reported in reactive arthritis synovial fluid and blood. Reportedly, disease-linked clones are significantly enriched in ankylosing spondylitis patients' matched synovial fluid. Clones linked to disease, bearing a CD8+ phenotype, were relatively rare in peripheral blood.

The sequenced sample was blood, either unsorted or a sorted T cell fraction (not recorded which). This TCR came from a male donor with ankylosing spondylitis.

CDR3 sequence: CASSVGTLTF. CDR3 nucleotides: TGTGCCAGCAGCGTAGGAACGCTCACCTTC. The chain combines TRBV9 with TRBJ1-2, with D unclear. The CDR3 has 10 residues. Germline V gene sequence: CDR1 SGDLS, CDR2 YYNGEE. V was trimmed by 0 bases and J by 13 bases, leaving 7 bases between them.